This is a list of T cell receptor beta chains from one sample in a study of cytomegalovirus exposure and HLA in healthy donors. The table came from immunoSEQ multiplex PCR; TCRdb's copy has only in-frame clones and leaves some out. The repertoire holds around 180,000 clones, over 60% seen once, with approximately 5.1% in the top ten. Material for sequencing was PBMCs. These receptors were collected from a man in his forties or fifties in good health and CMV-seronegative. Both conserved end residues are part of each CDR3. Fields, in order: J gene, clone size, V gene, D gene, CDR3 DNA, CDR3 protein. D genes are given only for firm matches. The listing skips clone size in some rows; elsewhere it reads once, few, many or a size class.

>TRBJ1-5|.|TRBV19|.
TGTGCCAGTAAGGAGGGGAGAGGTAATCAGCCCCAGCATTTT
CASKEGRGNQPQHF
>TRBJ2-2|once|TRBV7-9|TRBD1
TGTGCCAGCAGCCGGACAGGGGACCCCACCGGGGAGCTGTTTTTT
CASSRTGDPTGELFF
>TRBJ1-2|once|TRBV7-3|.
TGTGCCAGCAGCTTAACGGGAGGCGGGGTAGAAGGCTACACCTTC
CASSLTGGGVEGYTF
>TRBJ2-7|few|TRBV7-9|.
TGTGCCAGCAGTTACTCAAGCGGGCACCTATCCTACGAGCAGTACTTC
CASSYSSGHLSYEQYF
>TRBJ2-3|.|TRBV29-1|TRBD1
TGCAGCGTTGAAACGGGACAGGGGACCACAGATACGCAGTATTTT
CSVETGQGTTDTQYF
>TRBJ1-3|few|TRBV7-8|.
TGTGCCAGCAGCTTAGCGGAAAACAGGAGAACTGGAAACACCATATATTTT
CASSLAENRRTGNTIYF
>TRBJ2-7|few|TRBV6-5|TRBD1
TGTGCCAGCAGTTCCGGACAGGGCGGCTCCTACGAGCAGTACTTC
CASSSGQGGSYEQYF
>TRBJ1-6|few|TRBV10-3|.
TGTGCCATCAGGGAAGGACGGGAGGGGTCACCCCTCCACTTT
CAIREGREGSPLHF
>TRBJ1-1|.|TRBV19|TRBD1
TGTGCCAGTATCGTCAGGGGGCATGGCACTGAAGCTTTCTTT
CASIVRGHGTEAFF
>TRBJ2-5|.|TRBV19|.
TGTGCCAGTAGTTTACGACTCCAGCCTGGGACCCAGTACTTC
CASSLRLQPGTQYF
>TRBJ2-3|few|TRBV11-2|TRBD2
TGTGCCAGCCAGACTAGCGGGGGAGTAGATACGCAGTATTTT
CASQTSGGVDTQYF
>TRBJ2-1|.|TRBV9|TRBD2
TGTGCCAGCAGCGTACGGGGGGAAACCTACAATGAGCAGTTCTTC
CASSVRGETYNEQFF
>TRBJ1-6|once|TRBV2|.
TGTGCCAGCAGTGAACGTCGGGAGGCGCGTTCACCCCTCCACTTT
CASSERREARSPLHF
>TRBJ2-1|.|TRBV7-2|.
TGTGCCAGCAGCTCCATAGTGCTGAATGAGCAGTTCTTC
CASSSIVLNEQFF
>TRBJ2-6|.|TRBV6-5|.
TGTGCCAGCAGTTACTCCTACTCTGGGGCCAACGTCCTGACTTTC
CASSYSYSGANVLTF
>TRBJ1-3|few|TRBV6-5|.
TGTGCCAGCAGCCCCGTCTCTGGAAACACCATATATTTT
CASSPVSGNTIYF
>TRBJ1-1|.|TRBV27|.
TGTGCCAGCAGTTGGAATGCTGGGACACCGAACACTGAAGCTTTCTTT
CASSWNAGTPNTEAFF
>TRBJ2-7|.|TRBV19|.
TGTGCCAGTAGTCCGACAGTCTCCTACGAGCAGTACTTC
CASSPTVSYEQYF
>TRBJ2-1|.|TRBV4-3|TRBD2
TGCGCCAGCAGCCCCCACCCCGGTTCTCGGGGGGGAAATGAGCAGTTCTTC
CASSPHPGSRGGNEQFF
>TRBJ2-7|.|TRBV6-5|TRBD2
TGTGCCAGCACTAGCGGGGGGCCCCCCTACGAGCAGTACTTC
CASTSGGPPYEQYF
>TRBJ2-2|.|TRBV2|TRBD2
TGTGCCAGCAACCCGGGGGGTCAGAACACCGGGGAGCTGTTTTTT
CASNPGGQNTGELFF
>TRBJ2-3|.|TRBV5-1|TRBD2
TGCGCCAGCAGCCGAGGACTAGCGGGGGGCACAGATACGCAGTATTTT
CASSRGLAGGTDTQYF
>TRBJ2-4|.|TRBV2|.
TGTGCCAGCAGTGAGGACACCAAAAACATTCAGTACTTC
CASSEDTKNIQYF
>TRBJ2-7|once|TRBV11-3|TRBD1
TGTGCCAGCAGCTTGGGACAGGGGGCGAACTACGAGCAGTACTTC
CASSLGQGANYEQYF
>TRBJ1-2|.|TRBV5-4|TRBD1
TGTGCCAGCAGCCCCCAGGGGGGCTATGGCTACACCTTC
CASSPQGGYGYTF
>TRBJ2-2|.|TRBV25-1|TRBD1
TGTGCCAGCAGTGCCCAGGGGGCCGGGGAGCTGTTTTTT
CASSAQGAGELFF
>TRBJ2-1|.|TRBV9|.
TGTGCCAGCAGCGTAGATCCCCTGAACAGGGCTAATGAGCAGTTCTTC
CASSVDPLNRANEQFF
>TRBJ1-3|.|TRBV30|.
TGTGCCTGGGCTCCAGGGTCCTCTGGAAACACCATATATTTT
CAWAPGSSGNTIYF
>TRBJ2-7|.|TRBV7-6|TRBD1
TGTGCCAGCAGCTTTGGACAGGGCACCTACGAGCAGTACTTC
CASSFGQGTYEQYF
>TRBJ2-5|.|TRBV7-9|.
TGTTCCAGCAGCGAGGGGACCCAGTACTTC
CSSSEGTQYF
>TRBJ1-5|.|TRBV5-6|.
TGTGCCAGCAGCTTGGCGGGACAAGCCTTCAATCAGCCCCAGCATTTT
CASSLAGQAFNQPQHF
>TRBJ1-2|few|TRBV10-3|.
TGTGCCATCAGGGGAGCTAACTATGGCTACACCTTC
CAIRGANYGYTF
>TRBJ2-7|once|TRBV9|.
TGTGCCAGCACCCCGATTAGCGGCTCCTACGAGCAGTACTTC
CASTPISGSYEQYF
>TRBJ1-4|.|TRBV4-1|.
TGCGCCAGCAGCCAAGTGGGGCCCGGAACTAATGAAAAACTGTTTTTT
CASSQVGPGTNEKLFF
>TRBJ1-1|once|TRBV25-1|.
TGTGCCAGCGGTCCCCGGGGGATAAACACTGAAGCTTTCTTT
CASGPRGINTEAFF
>TRBJ1-3|.|TRBV30|.
TGTGCCTACTATCCGACCGGGGCTGGAAACACCATATATTTT
CAYYPTGAGNTIYF
>TRBJ2-7|.|TRBV4-1|.
TGCGCCAGCAGCCAAGCCTCCTCGGCAGGGTCCTCCTACGAGCAGTACTTC
CASSQASSAGSSYEQYF
>TRBJ2-7|.|TRBV7-6|.
TGTGCCAGCAGCTTAGGTGTTGAACTCTACGAGCAGTACTTC
CASSLGVELYEQYF
>TRBJ2-3|.|TRBV7-2|.
TGTGCCAGCAGCTTAGTGGAGTATGGTACGCAGTATTTT
CASSLVEYGTQYF
>TRBJ2-1|.|TRBV4-3|.
TGCGCCAGCAGCCAAGATCCTGAGAATGAGCAGTTCTTC
CASSQDPENEQFF
>TRBJ2-3|once|TRBV2|.
TGTGCCAGCTCGATGGGGGCGCCCGTAAGAGATACGCAGTATTTT
CASSMGAPVRDTQYF
>TRBJ1-2|once|TRBV6-5|.
TGTGCCAGCAGTGGATCGACAGGTGGCTACACCTTC
CASSGSTGGYTF
>TRBJ2-1|.|TRBV27|.
TGTGCCAGCAGTTTAAGGAGCTCCTACAATGAGCAGTTCTTC
CASSLRSSYNEQFF